These T cell receptor beta chains were read from a single sample in a study of blood T cell repertoires in COVID-19. Some clones are missing from TCRdb's copy, which holds only in-frame ones; the method was immunoSEQ multiplex PCR. The table shows about 90,000 clones, with around 80% occurring only once. Material: peripheral blood. The receptors derive from a man between 65 and 79 years old with acute or convalescent COVID-19. Each CDR3 is given with its conserved first and last residue. The order of the fields is clone size, D gene, V gene, J gene, CDR3 protein, CDR3 DNA. A D gene is named only where the DNA matches it firmly. Not every row has a clone size; where given, it reads once, few, many or a size class.

size: once; D: NA; V: TRBV6-6; J: TRBJ1-5; CDR3: CASSPTGNNQPQHF; DNA: TGTGCCAGCAGCCCTACAGGGAATAATCAGCCCCAGCATTTT
size: few; D: TRBD1; V: TRBV7-3; J: TRBJ1-2; CDR3: CASSPTRDRVGGYTF; DNA: TGTGCCAGCAGCCCCACCCGGGACAGGGTGGGTGGCTACACCTTC
size: NA; D: TRBD2; V: TRBV11-2; J: TRBJ2-3; CDR3: CASSLRLAGFGDTQYF; DNA: TGTGCCAGCAGCTTAAGACTAGCGGGATTCGGAGATACGCAGTATTTT
size: NA; D: NA; V: TRBV24-1; J: TRBJ1-6; CDR3: CATSDGERNNSPLHF; DNA: TGTGCCACCAGTGATGGCGAGAGGAATAATTCACCCCTCCACTTT
size: NA; D: NA; V: TRBV5-4; J: TRBJ1-1; CDR3: CASSSSGWTEAFF; DNA: TGTGCCAGCAGCTCATCAGGGTGGACTGAAGCTTTCTTT
size: few; D: NA; V: TRBV29-1; J: TRBJ2-2; CDR3: CSVRQSANTGELFF; DNA: TGCAGCGTTAGACAGTCCGCGAACACCGGGGAGCTGTTTTTT
size: once; D: NA; V: TRBV24-1; J: TRBJ2-7; CDR3: CATSSASGKAYEQYF; DNA: TGTGCCACCTCTTCTGCATCGGGGAAAGCCTACGAGCAGTACTTC
size: once; D: TRBD1; V: TRBV24-1; J: TRBJ1-1; CDR3: CATTDRANTEAFF; DNA: TGTGCCACCACGGACAGGGCGAACACTGAAGCTTTCTTT
size: NA; D: TRBD1; V: TRBV19; J: TRBJ1-2; CDR3: CASSITQGGVGYTF; DNA: TGTGCCAGTAGTATAACGCAGGGGGGAGTTGGCTACACCTTC
size: few; D: NA; V: TRBV7-8; J: TRBJ2-6; CDR3: CASSHGQLSGANVLTF; DNA: TGTGCCAGCAGCCACGGACAGCTCTCTGGGGCCAACGTCCTGACTTTC
size: NA; D: NA; V: TRBV5-1; J: TRBJ1-4; CDR3: CASSRDGATNEKLFF; DNA: TGCGCCAGCTCCAGGGATGGGGCAACTAATGAAAAACTGTTTTTT
size: NA; D: NA; V: TRBV7-3; J: TRBJ1-2; CDR3: CASSPTGTNYGYTF; DNA: TGTGCCAGCAGCCCCACAGGGACCAACTATGGCTACACCTTC
size: NA; D: NA; V: TRBV28; J: TRBJ1-2; CDR3: CASSLSGGYGYTF; DNA: TGTGCCAGCAGTTTATCGGGAGGCTATGGCTACACCTTC
size: NA; D: NA; V: TRBV21-1; J: TRBJ1-1; CDR3: CASSKEGGLYCEAFF; DNA: TGTGCCAGCAGCAAAGAAGGGGGCCTATACTGTGAAGCTTTCTTT
size: few; D: NA; V: TRBV28; J: TRBJ2-1; CDR3: CASRLTNSYNEQFF; DNA: TGTGCCAGCAGGCTGACTAACTCCTACAATGAGCAGTTCTTC
size: NA; D: NA; V: TRBV6-5; J: TRBJ1-2; CDR3: CASSPGQRTAYGYTF; DNA: TGTGCCAGCAGTCCCGGACAGCGAACAGCCTATGGCTACACCTTC
size: NA; D: TRBD1; V: TRBV15; J: TRBJ1-4; CDR3: CATSRGQGRNEKLFF; DNA: TGTGCCACCAGCAGAGGACAGGGGAGAAATGAAAAACTGTTTTTT
size: NA; D: TRBD1; V: TRBV6-5; J: TRBJ1-3; CDR3: CASSQTGTGNTIYF; DNA: TGTGCCAGCAGTCAGACAGGGACCGGAAACACCATATATTTT
size: NA; D: NA; V: TRBV24-1; J: TRBJ2-1; CDR3: CATSDHDRDLDEQFF; DNA: TGTGCCACCAGTGATCACGACCGGGATTTGGATGAGCAGTTCTTC
size: NA; D: NA; V: TRBV15; J: TRBJ2-1; CDR3: CATSSGDFSYNEQFF; DNA: TGTGCCACCTCCTCGGGGGACTTCTCCTACAATGAGCAGTTCTTC
size: few; D: NA; V: TRBV2; J: TRBJ1-2; CDR3: CASVRNRDPPYGYTF; DNA: TGTGCCAGCGTGAGGAACAGGGATCCCCCCTATGGCTACACCTTC
size: NA; D: TRBD1; V: TRBV18; J: TRBJ1-2; CDR3: CASSPNGQGDLDGYTF; DNA: TGTGCCAGCTCACCCAATGGACAGGGAGATTTGGATGGCTACACCTTC
size: once; D: NA; V: TRBV7-8; J: TRBJ1-2; CDR3: CASSLAESGIYGYTF; DNA: TGTGCCAGCAGCTTAGCGGAATCAGGGATCTATGGCTACACCTTC
size: few; D: NA; V: TRBV5-8; J: TRBJ2-7; CDR3: CASSLTTAYEQYF; DNA: TGTGCCAGCAGCTTGACTACGGCCTACGAGCAGTACTTC
size: NA; D: NA; V: TRBV9; J: TRBJ1-3; CDR3: CASSVQASSGNTIYF; DNA: TGTGCCAGCAGCGTACAGGCGTCCTCTGGAAACACCATATATTTT
size: once; D: TRBD1; V: TRBV30; J: TRBJ1-2; CDR3: CAWGRDSKNGYTF; DNA: TGTGCCTGGGGCAGGGACAGCAAAAATGGCTACACCTTC
size: once; D: TRBD2; V: TRBV19; J: TRBJ2-1; CDR3: CASSMLASGIGSYNEQFF; DNA: TGTGCCAGTAGTATGTTAGCTAGCGGGATTGGCTCCTACAATGAGCAGTTCTTC
size: NA; D: TRBD1; V: TRBV14; J: TRBJ1-1; CDR3: CASSPRDRGTEAFF; DNA: TGTGCCAGCAGCCCCCGGGACAGAGGCACTGAAGCTTTCTTT
size: NA; D: NA; V: TRBV28; J: TRBJ1-4; CDR3: CASIDRRGSSTNEKLFF; DNA: TGTGCCAGCATAGACCGGAGGGGCTCTTCAACTAATGAAAAACTGTTTTTT
size: once; D: NA; V: TRBV4-1; J: TRBJ2-1; CDR3: CASSQEPVSWYNEQFF; DNA: TGCGCCAGCAGCCAAGAGCCGGTGTCGTGGTACAATGAGCAGTTCTTC
size: NA; D: TRBD1; V: TRBV6-5; J: TRBJ1-4; CDR3: CASRERTGTEKLFF; DNA: TGTGCCAGCAGGGAGCGGACAGGGACGGAAAAACTGTTTTTT
size: NA; D: NA; V: TRBV6-5; J: TRBJ1-2; CDR3: CASRLDGNYGYTF; DNA: TGTGCCAGCAGACTTGACGGGAACTATGGCTACACCTTC
size: NA; D: NA; V: TRBV3-1/TRBV3-2; J: TRBJ1-2; CDR3: CASSRDSFYGYTF; DNA: TGTGCCAGCAGCCGCGACAGTTTCTATGGCTACACCTTC
size: NA; D: NA; V: TRBV5-1; J: TRBJ2-2; CDR3: CASSPQPRDSLGPGELFF; DNA: TGCGCCAGCAGCCCTCAACCCCGGGACTCACTGGGACCCGGGGAGCTGTTTTTT
size: NA; D: TRBD1; V: TRBV6-1; J: TRBJ2-4; CDR3: CASSGGDRGTVNIQYF; DNA: TGTGCCAGCAGTGGAGGGGACAGGGGGACTGTAAACATTCAGTACTTC
size: NA; D: TRBD2; V: TRBV18; J: TRBJ2-1; CDR3: CASSPPLGLAGNNEQFF; DNA: TGTGCCAGCTCACCACCCTTAGGACTAGCGGGTAACAATGAGCAGTTCTTC
size: once; D: TRBD1; V: TRBV28; J: TRBJ1-2; CDR3: CASSYPGTGGLYGYTF; DNA: TGTGCCAGCAGTTACCCCGGGACAGGGGGCCTCTATGGCTACACCTTC
size: few; D: TRBD1; V: TRBV7-9; J: TRBJ2-7; CDR3: CASSLRQQGKYEQYF; DNA: TGTGCCAGCAGCTTAAGGCAACAGGGGAAGTACGAGCAGTACTTC
size: once; D: NA; V: TRBV11-2; J: TRBJ1-1; CDR3: CASSLDSGIEAFF; DNA: TGTGCCAGCAGCTTAGATTCAGGAATTGAAGCTTTCTTT
size: once; D: NA; V: TRBV18; J: TRBJ1-4; CDR3: CASSPQGYGKLFF; DNA: TGTGCCAGCTCACCACAGGGGTATGGAAAACTGTTTTTT
size: few; D: NA; V: TRBV15; J: TRBJ1-5; CDR3: CATSPQGNSNQPQHF; DNA: TGTGCCACCAGTCCACAGGGAAATAGCAATCAGCCCCAGCATTTT
size: NA; D: NA; V: TRBV15; J: TRBJ2-1; CDR3: CATTPGGTGSNEQFF; DNA: TGTGCCACCACACCGGGAGGAACAGGGAGCAATGAGCAGTTCTTC
size: NA; D: NA; V: TRBV27; J: TRBJ1-6; CDR3: CASSPPQGLGSPLHF; DNA: TGTGCCAGCAGTCCCCCCCAGGGATTGGGTTCACCCCTCCACTTT
size: few; D: NA; V: TRBV28; J: TRBJ1-3; CDR3: CASSRQRNTIYF; DNA: TGTGCCAGCAGTCGACAGAGAAACACCATATATTTT
size: few; D: TRBD2; V: TRBV28; J: TRBJ2-7; CDR3: CASARVAGVPYEQYF; DNA: TGTGCCAGCGCCAGGGTAGCGGGAGTCCCCTACGAGCAGTACTTC
size: NA; D: TRBD2; V: TRBV29-1; J: TRBJ2-3; CDR3: CSFSPTSGIDTQYF; DNA: TGCAGCTTCTCCCCCACTAGCGGAATAGATACGCAGTATTTT
size: once; D: NA; V: TRBV27; J: TRBJ2-1; CDR3: CASSLSMPGVHNEQFF; DNA: TGTGCCAGCAGTTTATCTATGCCAGGGGTCCACAATGAGCAGTTCTTC
size: NA; D: TRBD1; V: TRBV7-2; J: TRBJ1-2; CDR3: CASSWTGTGGKGGYTF; DNA: TGTGCCAGCAGCTGGACCGGGACAGGGGGTAAAGGTGGCTACACCTTC
size: NA; D: NA; V: TRBV9; J: TRBJ1-2; CDR3: CASSVGDTRGNYGYTF; DNA: TGTGCCAGCAGCGTGGGGGATACCCGGGGGAACTATGGCTACACCTTC
size: NA; D: NA; V: TRBV7-6; J: TRBJ1-3; CDR3: CASSLGPQGGGNTIYF; DNA: TGTGCCAGCAGCTTAGGCCCACAGGGTGGCGGAAACACCATATATTTT
size: once; D: NA; V: TRBV28; J: TRBJ1-2; CDR3: CASSLAKRGLGYGYTF; DNA: TGTGCCAGCAGTTTGGCTAAAAGGGGTCTTGGCTATGGCTACACCTTC